These T cell receptor beta chains were read from a single sample in a study of response to subunit inactivated influenza vaccine. Each CDR3 protein is one row after TCRdb ran MiXCR on the RT-PCR reads. This sample has about 700,000 distinct CDR3 sequences; 11% to 15% occur once, and the top ten carry approximately 6.5%. Sample: PBMCs from blood, taken 14 to 15 days before vaccination. Receptor source: a man aged 45-65 years who received an inactivated influenza vaccine. Each CDR3 is given with its conserved first and last residue. D genes are given only for firm matches. Clone sizes are given selectively: once, few, many, or a class where the clone is expanded.

clone_size	v_call	j_call	d_call	cdr3_aa	cdr3_nt
few	TRBV5-6	TRBJ2-3	TRBD2	CASSSLAGEWGTDTQYF	TGTGCCAGCAGCTCCTTAGCGGGGGAGTGGGGCACAGATACGCAGTATTTT
many	TRBV6-5	TRBJ2-3	TRBD2	CASSYARLAASTDTQYF	TGTGCCAGCAGTTACGCCCGACTAGCAGCTAGCACAGATACGCAGTATTTT
-	TRBV20-1	TRBJ1-6	-	CSARPGVAAYNSPLHF	TGCAGTGCTAGACCGGGTGTAGCGGCCTATAATTCACCCCTCCACTTT
-	TRBV20-1	TRBJ1-1	-	CSASPTLNTEAFF	TGCAGTGCTAGCCCGACACTGAACACTGAAGCTTTCTTT
few	TRBV3-1	TRBJ2-1	-	CASSQVVGGGEQFF	TGTGCCAGCAGCCAAGTGGTAGGCGGAGGTGAGCAGTTCTTC
-	TRBV4-3	TRBJ2-2	-	CASSQDPLSRGDGELFF	TGCGCCAGCAGCCAAGATCCCCTATCTAGGGGCGACGGGGAGCTGTTTTTT
-	TRBV27	TRBJ1-6	TRBD1	CASSSTGTGVSPLHF	TGTGCCAGCAGCTCAACCGGGACAGGGGTTTCACCCCTCCACTTT
-	TRBV3-1	TRBJ1-2	-	CASCQVEGPRYGYTF	TGTGCCTCCTGCCAAGTAGAGGGTCCCCGCTATGGCTACACCTTC
many	TRBV20-1	TRBJ2-5	-	CSARSPLEVETQYF	TGCAGTGCTAGATCCCCACTAGAGGTGGAGACCCAGTACTTC
few	TRBV11-2	TRBJ1-1	-	CASSPIGGSTEAFF	TGTGCCAGCAGCCCCATTGGGGGGAGCACTGAAGCTTTCTTT
-	TRBV10-3	TRBJ2-7	-	CAISADRYEQYF	TGTGCCATCAGTGCGGATCGCTACGAGCAGTACTTC
many	TRBV12-3/TRBV12-4	TRBJ1-1	-	CASSFEGPAFF	TGTGCCAGCAGTTTTGAGGGCCCGGCTTTCTTT
-	TRBV7-2	TRBJ2-7	-	CASSLSLTAAYEQYF	TGTGCCAGCAGCTTATCCCTTACGGCCGCCTACGAGCAGTACTTC
-	TRBV6-5	TRBJ2-4	TRBD1	CASSSGQGRVAKNIQYF	TGTGCCAGCAGTTCCGGACAGGGACGGGTAGCCAAAAACATTCAGTACTTC
many	TRBV11-2	TRBJ2-7	-	CASRLGSPYEQYF	TGTGCCAGCAGGTTAGGGAGTCCCTACGAGCAGTACTTC
few	TRBV28	TRBJ2-5	TRBD2	CASSSHPGLAGEKTQYF	TGTGCCAGCAGTTCTCACCCCGGACTAGCGGGAGAGAAGACCCAGTACTTC
-	TRBV29-1	TRBJ2-1	TRBD2	CSVSGVPYNEQFF	TGCAGCGTTAGCGGGGTCCCCTACAATGAGCAGTTCTTC
-	TRBV10-3	TRBJ2-2	-	CAISVRGGASANTGELFF	TGTGCCATCAGTGTCAGGGGGGGCGCCTCCGCGAACACCGGGGAGCTGTTTTTT
few	TRBV7-9	TRBJ2-1	-	CASSPRDMEFF	TGTGCCAGCAGTCCCCGGGACATGGAGTTCTTC
few	TRBV6-1	TRBJ2-5	TRBD2	CASSDSGGPQETQYF	TGTGCCAGCAGTGATAGCGGGGGACCCCAGGAGACCCAGTACTTC
-	TRBV5-5	TRBJ2-1	TRBD2	CASSLSASGGQYNEQFF	TGTGCCAGCAGCTTGAGTGCTAGCGGGGGCCAGTACAATGAGCAGTTCTTC
-	TRBV18	TRBJ2-1	-	CASSRSLEYEQFF	TGTGCCAGCTCACGGTCACTAGAGTATGAGCAGTTCTTC
few	TRBV12-3/TRBV12-4	TRBJ1-5	-	CASNIKRNQPQHF	TGTGCCAGCAATATAAAAAGAAATCAGCCCCAGCATTTT
few	TRBV20-1	TRBJ2-7	TRBD2	CSARPWGSGTSYEQYF	TGCAGTGCTAGGCCCTGGGGTAGCGGGACCTCCTACGAGCAGTACTTC
few	TRBV6-2/TRBV6-3	TRBJ1-5	TRBD1	CASRDREYQPQHF	TGTGCCAGCAGGGACAGGGAGTATCAGCCCCAGCATTTT
many	TRBV4-2	TRBJ2-7	TRBD2	CASSQDSGGYEQYF	TGTGCCAGCAGCCAAGATTCGGGGGGGTACGAGCAGTACTTC
few	TRBV7-9	TRBJ2-3	TRBD2	CASSSGLAGDSTDTQYF	TGTGCCAGCAGCTCTGGACTAGCGGGGGATAGCACAGATACGCAGTATTTT
few	TRBV12-3/TRBV12-4	TRBJ1-5	-	CASSFADRNQPQHF	TGTGCCAGCAGTTTCGCGGATCGCAATCAGCCCCAGCATTTT
-	TRBV28	TRBJ2-1	TRBD1	CASTQIRTGGMGNEQFF	TGTGCCAGCACCCAGATAAGGACAGGGGGCATGGGCAATGAGCAGTTCTTC
-	TRBV12-3/TRBV12-4	TRBJ1-4	TRBD1	CASSSSDRFEKLFF	TGTGCCAGCAGTTCCTCGGACAGGTTTGAAAAACTGTTTTTT
-	TRBV20-1	TRBJ2-3	TRBD1	CSLSGTVTDTQYF	TGCAGCCTCTCTGGGACAGTCACAGATACGCAGTATTTT
few	TRBV12-3/TRBV12-4	TRBJ1-1	-	CASSSDSGIRNTEAFF	TGTGCCAGCAGTTCCGACAGCGGTATAAGAAACACTGAAGCTTTCTTT
few	TRBV20-1	TRBJ2-3	TRBD2	CSASFPGGRTDTQYF	TGCAGTGCTAGCTTCCCGGGAGGCCGCACAGATACGCAGTATTTT
few	TRBV20-1	TRBJ1-4	-	CSARVPGTWEKLFF	TGCAGTGCTAGAGTCCCCGGGACTTGGGAAAAACTGTTTTTT
many	TRBV20-1	TRBJ1-5	-	CSARGGSNQPQHF	TGCAGTGCTAGAGGTGGGAGCAATCAGCCCCAGCATTTT